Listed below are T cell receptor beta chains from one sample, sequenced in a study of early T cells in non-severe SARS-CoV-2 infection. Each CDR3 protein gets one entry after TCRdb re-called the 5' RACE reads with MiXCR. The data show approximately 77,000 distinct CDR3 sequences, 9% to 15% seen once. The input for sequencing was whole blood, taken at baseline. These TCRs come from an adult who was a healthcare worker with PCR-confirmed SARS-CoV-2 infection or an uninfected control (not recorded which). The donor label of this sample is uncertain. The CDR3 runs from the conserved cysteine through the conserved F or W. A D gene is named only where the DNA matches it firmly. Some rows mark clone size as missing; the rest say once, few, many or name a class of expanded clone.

cdr3_nt: TGTGCCAGCAACGAGGGTCCTTTACCCGGGGAGCTGTTTTTT
cdr3_aa: CASNEGPLPGELFF
v_call: TRBV2
j_call: TRBJ2-2
d_call: -
clone_size: many

cdr3_nt: TGTGCCAGCAGCGGGACAGGGAAATTGGTTGATGGCTACACCTTC
cdr3_aa: CASSGTGKLVDGYTF
v_call: TRBV11-2
j_call: TRBJ1-2
d_call: TRBD1
clone_size: many

cdr3_nt: TGCGCCAGCAGCCTAGTAGGGGGTCTTCAGCCCCAGCATTTT
cdr3_aa: CASSLVGGLQPQHF
v_call: TRBV4-1
j_call: TRBJ1-5
d_call: -
clone_size: -

cdr3_nt: TGTGCCAGCAGCCAGACTAGCGGGAGGCCACCGCACAATGAGCAGTTCTTC
cdr3_aa: CASSQTSGRPPHNEQFF
v_call: TRBV7-6
j_call: TRBJ2-1
d_call: TRBD2
clone_size: few

cdr3_nt: TGCAGCGTTGAAATGGGGGGCACTGAAGCTTTCTTT
cdr3_aa: CSVEMGGTEAFF
v_call: TRBV29-1
j_call: TRBJ1-1
d_call: -
clone_size: few

cdr3_nt: TGTGCCAACCCGACAGCTGGGGGGCCCCCAGATACGCAGTATTTT
cdr3_aa: CANPTAGGPPDTQYF
v_call: TRBV11-2
j_call: TRBJ2-3
d_call: -
clone_size: -

cdr3_nt: TGTGCCAGCAGCGTTACCGCATCCCCAAACACCGGGGAGCTGTTTTTT
cdr3_aa: CASSVTASPNTGELFF
v_call: TRBV9
j_call: TRBJ2-2
d_call: -
clone_size: few

cdr3_nt: TGTGCCAGCACCCCGGACAGGGCCTTGGAGCAGTACTTC
cdr3_aa: CASTPDRALEQYF
v_call: TRBV12-3/TRBV12-4
j_call: TRBJ2-7
d_call: TRBD1
clone_size: many

cdr3_nt: TGTGCCAGCAGCCCAGCGGGGGGGCAGATCAATGAGCAGTTCTTC
cdr3_aa: CASSPAGGQINEQFF
v_call: TRBV7-3
j_call: TRBJ2-1
d_call: TRBD2
clone_size: -

cdr3_nt: TGTGCCGGGGCTGAAGGTCGGGGCCAATACACCGGGGAGCTGTTTTTT
cdr3_aa: CAGAEGRGQYTGELFF
v_call: TRBV6-1
j_call: TRBJ2-2
d_call: -
clone_size: -

cdr3_nt: TGCGCCAGCAGCCCCGTGCCGGGACAGGGCACAGATACGCAGTATTTT
cdr3_aa: CASSPVPGQGTDTQYF
v_call: TRBV4-1
j_call: TRBJ2-3
d_call: TRBD1
clone_size: -

cdr3_nt: TGTGCCAGCAGCCCCCCTAGCGGGATAGCCAAAAACATTCAGTACTTC
cdr3_aa: CASSPPSGIAKNIQYF
v_call: TRBV12-3/TRBV12-4
j_call: TRBJ2-4
d_call: TRBD2
clone_size: many

cdr3_nt: TGTGCCAGCTCACCAAACAGCGGGAGTACCTACGAGCAGTACTTC
cdr3_aa: CASSPNSGSTYEQYF
v_call: TRBV18
j_call: TRBJ2-7
d_call: TRBD2
clone_size: -

cdr3_nt: TGTGCCAGCAGAGGGACCGACCAAGAGACCCAGTACTTC
cdr3_aa: CASRGTDQETQYF
v_call: TRBV12-3/TRBV12-4
j_call: TRBJ2-5
d_call: -
clone_size: many

cdr3_nt: TGTGCCAGCAGCTTAGGAAGAGAGACCCAGTACTTC
cdr3_aa: CASSLGRETQYF
v_call: TRBV13
j_call: TRBJ2-5
d_call: -
clone_size: few

cdr3_nt: TGTGCCAGCAGCTTCGTATTCACCGGGGAGCTGTTTTTT
cdr3_aa: CASSFVFTGELFF
v_call: TRBV7-6
j_call: TRBJ2-2
d_call: -
clone_size: -

cdr3_nt: TGCAGCGTTGATGGGAACAATGAGCAGTTCTTC
cdr3_aa: CSVDGNNEQFF
v_call: TRBV29-1
j_call: TRBJ2-1
d_call: -
clone_size: few

cdr3_nt: TGTGCCAGCAGCTACCGAAACGGGGGGCGCTCCTACGAGCAGTACTTC
cdr3_aa: CASSYRNGGRSYEQYF
v_call: TRBV7-2
j_call: TRBJ2-7
d_call: -
clone_size: -

cdr3_nt: TGCGCCAGCAGCTTGACAGGTTCCTACGAGCAGTACTTC
cdr3_aa: CASSLTGSYEQYF
v_call: TRBV5-1
j_call: TRBJ2-7
d_call: -
clone_size: many

cdr3_nt: TGTGCCAGCTCACGGCTCGACTCTGGGGAGCAGTACTTC
cdr3_aa: CASSRLDSGEQYF
v_call: TRBV18
j_call: TRBJ2-7
d_call: -
clone_size: -

cdr3_nt: TGCGCCAGCAGCCTTGATACCGACCGGAACTTTGAATCGCGCAATGAGCAGTTCTTC
cdr3_aa: CASSLDTDRNFESRNEQFF
v_call: TRBV4-1
j_call: TRBJ2-1
d_call: -
clone_size: few

cdr3_nt: TGTGCCAGCAGTTACTCAGGGTCCTACAATGAGCAGTTCTTC
cdr3_aa: CASSYSGSYNEQFF
v_call: TRBV6-6
j_call: TRBJ2-1
d_call: -
clone_size: many

cdr3_nt: TGTGCCAGCAGTTCGACAGCTAACTATGGCTACACCTTC
cdr3_aa: CASSSTANYGYTF
v_call: TRBV28
j_call: TRBJ1-2
d_call: -
clone_size: few

cdr3_nt: TGTGCCAGCAGTTTACAGCCCGGGCTGAACACTGAAGCTTTCTTT
cdr3_aa: CASSLQPGLNTEAFF
v_call: TRBV5-6
j_call: TRBJ1-1
d_call: -
clone_size: few

cdr3_nt: TGTGCCAGCTCGGGGACAGGGCACGGGGAGCTGTTTTTT
cdr3_aa: CASSGTGHGELFF
v_call: TRBV3-1
j_call: TRBJ2-2
d_call: TRBD1
clone_size: -

cdr3_nt: TGTGCCAGCAGCCCTACCCATCGGTATGGCTACACCTTC
cdr3_aa: CASSPTHRYGYTF
v_call: TRBV28
j_call: TRBJ1-2
d_call: -
clone_size: many

cdr3_nt: TGTGCCAGCAGCCCGAGTCCTGACAATGAGCAGTTCTTC
cdr3_aa: CASSPSPDNEQFF
v_call: TRBV13
j_call: TRBJ2-1
d_call: -
clone_size: many

cdr3_nt: TGTGCCAGCAGTCACGGGACAGGGGAAACCGGGGAGCTGTTTTTT
cdr3_aa: CASSHGTGETGELFF
v_call: TRBV6-6
j_call: TRBJ2-2
d_call: TRBD1
clone_size: -

cdr3_nt: TGTGCCAGCAGCTCCCGGGACGTCCGCGAGCAGTACTTC
cdr3_aa: CASSSRDVREQYF
v_call: TRBV7-9
j_call: TRBJ2-7
d_call: -
clone_size: many

cdr3_nt: TGTGCCAGCAGCTTAAGGGACAGCTACAATGAACAGTTCTTC
cdr3_aa: CASSLRDSYNEQFF
v_call: TRBV7-9
j_call: TRBJ2-1
d_call: TRBD1
clone_size: few

cdr3_nt: TGTGCCAGCAGTGAAGCGAGCAACGGGGAGCTGTTTTTT
cdr3_aa: CASSEASNGELFF
v_call: TRBV6-1
j_call: TRBJ2-2
d_call: -
clone_size: few

cdr3_nt: TGTGCCAGCAGGGTAGGGAGGACCTACGAGCAGTACTTC
cdr3_aa: CASRVGRTYEQYF
v_call: TRBV27
j_call: TRBJ2-7
d_call: -
clone_size: -

cdr3_nt: TGCAGTGCTCCAAAACCGGGACTAGCGGGAGTGTCCTACGAGCAGTACTTC
cdr3_aa: CSAPKPGLAGVSYEQYF
v_call: TRBV20-1
j_call: TRBJ2-7
d_call: TRBD2
clone_size: few

cdr3_nt: TGTGCCAGCAGTAAGACTAGCGGGAGGGCCTTCACGTTCTACGAGCAGTACTTC
cdr3_aa: CASSKTSGRAFTFYEQYF
v_call: TRBV12-3/TRBV12-4
j_call: TRBJ2-7
d_call: TRBD2
clone_size: -

cdr3_nt: TGCAGTGCTCGAGGGCAGGGACTAGCGGAACTGAAGGAGCAGTACTTC
cdr3_aa: CSARGQGLAELKEQYF
v_call: TRBV20-1
j_call: TRBJ2-7
d_call: TRBD2
clone_size: many

cdr3_nt: TGTGCCAGCAGCCCGCAGGGACTAGCGGACTACGAGCAGTACTTC
cdr3_aa: CASSPQGLADYEQYF
v_call: TRBV5-6
j_call: TRBJ2-7
d_call: TRBD2
clone_size: few

cdr3_nt: TGTGCCAGCAGCTTAAGACAGGGCGCAGGAGAGCAGTACTTC
cdr3_aa: CASSLRQGAGEQYF
v_call: TRBV7-9
j_call: TRBJ2-7
d_call: TRBD1
clone_size: few

cdr3_nt: TGTGCCAGCAGCCGTAGCGGGGGGGCCACCAATGAGCAGTTCTTC
cdr3_aa: CASSRSGGATNEQFF
v_call: TRBV7-3
j_call: TRBJ2-1
d_call: TRBD2
clone_size: many

cdr3_nt: TGTGCCAGCAGCTCAAACAATTTTGGGGCTTCCTCTGGCTACACCTTC
cdr3_aa: CASSSNNFGASSGYTF
v_call: TRBV3-1
j_call: TRBJ1-2
d_call: -
clone_size: -

cdr3_nt: TGTGCCAGCAGGATTCTAGGTGGAGATACGCAGTATTTT
cdr3_aa: CASRILGGDTQYF
v_call: TRBV12-3/TRBV12-4
j_call: TRBJ2-3
d_call: -
clone_size: many

cdr3_nt: TGTGCCAGCAGCCCTCACGAGGGGCCCCGAGACAGCGAAAAACTGTTTTTT
cdr3_aa: CASSPHEGPRDSEKLFF
v_call: TRBV3-1
j_call: TRBJ1-4
d_call: -
clone_size: once

cdr3_nt: TGTGCCAGCAGGGAAGGGACTAGCGGAACCGGGGAGCTGTTTTTT
cdr3_aa: CASREGTSGTGELFF
v_call: TRBV6-1
j_call: TRBJ2-2
d_call: TRBD2
clone_size: few

cdr3_nt: TGCGCCAGCAGCACACTAGGGGAGACCCAGTACTTC
cdr3_aa: CASSTLGETQYF
v_call: TRBV5-1
j_call: TRBJ2-5
d_call: -
clone_size: few

cdr3_nt: TGTGCCAGCAGTGACAGGGCTGGAAACACCATATATTTT
cdr3_aa: CASSDRAGNTIYF
v_call: TRBV2
j_call: TRBJ1-3
d_call: -
clone_size: many

cdr3_nt: TGCAGTGCTAGAGGGCCGGGGAACACTGAAGCTTTCTTT
cdr3_aa: CSARGPGNTEAFF
v_call: TRBV20-1
j_call: TRBJ1-1
d_call: -
clone_size: -

cdr3_nt: TGTGCCAGCACAACTACTAGCGTATACACCGGGGAGCTGTTTTTT
cdr3_aa: CASTTTSVYTGELFF
v_call: TRBV11-2
j_call: TRBJ2-2
d_call: TRBD2
clone_size: few

cdr3_nt: TGTGCCAGCTTGAAGCGGGAGGGATATGAGCAGTTCTTC
cdr3_aa: CASLKREGYEQFF
v_call: TRBV7-6
j_call: TRBJ2-1
d_call: TRBD2
clone_size: -

cdr3_nt: TGTGCCAGCTCACCGACCGAAGGTTCGGAGAGCAATGAGCAGTTCTTC
cdr3_aa: CASSPTEGSESNEQFF
v_call: TRBV18
j_call: TRBJ2-1
d_call: -
clone_size: many

cdr3_nt: TGTGCCAGCAGTGCGCAGATCGGAGGGGGCTACACCTTC
cdr3_aa: CASSAQIGGGYTF
v_call: TRBV27
j_call: TRBJ1-2
d_call: -
clone_size: many

cdr3_nt: TGCGCCAGCAGCTTGGCCGTGCGGGGCATAGGCTACACCTTC
cdr3_aa: CASSLAVRGIGYTF
v_call: TRBV5-1
j_call: TRBJ1-2
d_call: -
clone_size: -

cdr3_nt: TGTGCCAGCAGCTCCCGGACTAGCGGGGCCCTCTCCTACGAGCAGTACTTC
cdr3_aa: CASSSRTSGALSYEQYF
v_call: TRBV4-2
j_call: TRBJ2-7
d_call: TRBD2
clone_size: -

cdr3_nt: TGTGCCAGCAGCCTAAACAGGGCTTTGAACACTGAAGCTTTCTTT
cdr3_aa: CASSLNRALNTEAFF
v_call: TRBV7-9
j_call: TRBJ1-1
d_call: -
clone_size: -

cdr3_nt: TGTGCCAGCAGCTCAGGGGGTGGTGGCACTGAAGCTTTCTTT
cdr3_aa: CASSSGGGGTEAFF
v_call: TRBV2
j_call: TRBJ1-1
d_call: TRBD1
clone_size: many

cdr3_nt: TGTGCCAGCAGACCTGGGACTAGCGGCTACAATGAGCAGTTCTTC
cdr3_aa: CASRPGTSGYNEQFF
v_call: TRBV2
j_call: TRBJ2-1
d_call: TRBD2
clone_size: many

cdr3_nt: TGTGCCATCAGAAGGGAGGGAATGAACACTGAAGCTTTCTTT
cdr3_aa: CAIRREGMNTEAFF
v_call: TRBV10-3
j_call: TRBJ1-1
d_call: -
clone_size: -

cdr3_nt: TGTGCCAGCAGCCAAGGCCTAGCGGGAGACTCGAACACCGGGGAGCTGTTTTTT
cdr3_aa: CASSQGLAGDSNTGELFF
v_call: TRBV3-1
j_call: TRBJ2-2
d_call: TRBD2
clone_size: -